These T cell receptor beta chains were read from a single sample in a study of blood T cell repertoires in COVID-19. The repertoire was sequenced with immunoSEQ multiplex PCR; TCRdb's copy has only in-frame clones and lacks some. The table lists approximately 74,000 clones, roughly four fifths of them singletons. Input material: peripheral blood. The origin of the receptors is an older man with acute or convalescent COVID-19. Each CDR3 is given with its conserved first and last residue. D genes are given only for firm matches. Size is omitted from some rows. Given values are once, few, many or a class for expanded clones.

TRBV28	TRBJ2-1	NA	TRBD2	CASSHGLAGGYNEQFF	TGTGCCAGCAGTCACGGACTAGCGGGAGGTTACAATGAGCAGTTCTTC
TRBV7-3	TRBJ2-1	NA	NA	CASSFSGMSSYNEQFF	TGTGCCAGCAGCTTTTCAGGGATGAGCTCCTACAATGAGCAGTTCTTC
TRBV5-4	TRBJ2-7	NA	TRBD1	CANSQQGAYEQYF	TGTGCCAACAGCCAGCAGGGGGCCTACGAGCAGTACTTC
TRBV3-1/TRBV3-2	TRBJ1-1	NA	NA	CASSRVTMNTEAFF	TGTGCCAGCAGCCGAGTGACTATGAACACTGAAGCTTTCTTT
TRBV24-1	TRBJ2-2	NA	TRBD1	CATSDPGQGQSLQLFF	TGTGCCACCAGTGATCCCGGACAGGGACAAAGTCTACAACTGTTTTTT
TRBV7-7	TRBJ2-5	NA	TRBD1	CASSPTGDYQETQYF	TGTGCTAGCAGCCCGACAGGGGACTACCAAGAGACCCAGTACTTC
TRBV3-1/TRBV3-2	TRBJ2-1	NA	NA	CASSPQTTRYNEQFF	TGTGCCAGCAGCCCCCAAACAACACGATACAATGAGCAGTTCTTC
TRBV13	TRBJ2-2	once	TRBD2	CASSLASGVAGELFF	TGTGCCAGCAGCTTAGCTAGCGGGGTTGCCGGGGAGCTGTTTTTT
TRBV7-3	TRBJ2-3	NA	NA	CASSGAGQFVTQYF	TGTGCCAGCTCGGGGGCGGGACAGTTTGTTACGCAGTATTTT
TRBV5-1	TRBJ1-6	NA	NA	CASSLEGTAPGGSPLHF	TGCGCCAGCAGCTTGGAGGGCACAGCTCCGGGGGGTTCACCCCTCCACTTT
TRBV28	TRBJ1-1	NA	NA	CASSRTPMNTEAFF	TGTGCCAGCAGTCGTACACCGATGAACACTGAAGCTTTCTTT
TRBV10-1	TRBJ1-1	NA	NA	CASSTGYNTEAFF	TGCGCCAGCAGTACAGGGTATAACACTGAAGCTTTCTTT
TRBV6-5	TRBJ2-3	NA	NA	CASSSLSSTDTQYF	TGTGCCAGCAGCTCTCTCTCGAGCACAGATACGCAGTATTTT
TRBV14	TRBJ1-6	NA	NA	CASSQDRQSGSPLHF	TGTGCCAGCAGCCAAGACCGGCAGTCGGGATCACCCCTCCACTTT
TRBV5-1	TRBJ2-1	NA	TRBD2	CASSFGLALRNEQFF	TGCGCCAGCAGCTTCGGACTAGCGTTACGAAATGAGCAGTTCTTC
TRBV19	TRBJ1-2	NA	TRBD1	CASSRIGRDSYGYTF	TGTGCCAGTAGTAGGATCGGCCGGGACAGCTATGGCTACACCTTC
TRBV7-8	TRBJ2-7	NA	TRBD1	CASSVTGGTYEQYF	TGTGCCAGCAGCGTGACAGGGGGTACCTACGAGCAGTACTTC
TRBV19	TRBJ1-1	NA	NA	CASSMTLKNTEAFF	TGTGCCAGTAGTATGACACTGAAGAACACTGAAGCTTTCTTT